One sample yielded the 30 T cell receptor beta chains listed below, sequenced in a study of OX40 agonist ivuxolimab in advanced cancers. The data were produced by immunoSEQ multiplex PCR, yet TCRdb's version contains in-frame clones alone and is incomplete. The sample consists of approximately 22,000 clones, 65% to 85% of them appearing once. The sample in question was CD4+ or CD8+ T cells sorted from blood, obtained in a trial of the OX40 agonist ivuxolimab. The receptors were gathered from an adult with an advanced solid tumor such as melanoma, head and neck, liver or kidney cancer.

The CDR3 here is CASSWDRGHEGGYTF. CDR3 DNA sequence: TGCGCCAGCAGCTGGGACAGGGGGCATGAAGGAGGCTACACCTTC. This chain links TRBV5-1 with TRBJ1-2; 12 bases fit TRBD1. The length of the CDR3 is 15 residues. CDR1 and CDR2 from the germline V gene are SGHRS and YFSETQ. V shed 3 bases and J 8 bases; nucleotides not matched to a gene: 8.

The CDR3 region has the DNA TGCGCCAGCAGCCCTTTTAGGGGGCAAGAGACCCAGTACTTC. Encoded protein: CASSPFRGQETQYF. The J gene is TRBJ2-5, the V gene TRBV4-1; D might be TRBD1 (6 bases). The V gene's germline CDR1 is MGHRA and CDR2 YSYEKL. This CDR3 has 14 amino acids. V lost 4 bases and J 2 bases, leaving 11 bases between the germline ends.

V gene TRBV5-1 combines with J gene TRBJ2-7; perhaps D is TRBD1 or TRBD2 (5 bases each). Germline V gene sequence: CDR1 SGHRS, CDR2 YFSETQ. The V gene lost 4 bases and the J gene lost 6 bases, with 20 bases spanning the gap. The CDR3 extends over 15 amino acids. The CDR3 protein is CASSLRDPGRFEQYF. As DNA, the CDR3 is TGCGCCAGCAGCCTCCGGGACCCGGGAAGGTTCGAGCAGTACTTC.

This chain links TRBV27 with TRBJ1-5; D is unclear. Germline CDR1 is MNHEY and CDR2 is SMNVEV (reference sequence). Trimming shortened V by 6 bases and J by 0 bases, and 12 bases separated the two germline ends. The CDR3 has 15 residues. The CDR3 coding sequence is TGTGCCAGCAGCCCTCTTACAGATAGCAATCAGCCCCAGCATTTT. Its protein product is CASSPLTDSNQPQHF.

This chain joins TRBV7-9 and TRBJ2-1, with TRBD2 matching 7 bases. Looked up from germline, CDR1 is SEHNR and CDR2 is FQNEAQ (reference sequence). The CDR3 totals 14 residues. The ends lost 5 bases at V and 7 bases at J; junction bases unmatched: 8. The CDR3 here is CASSRPGRVNEQFF. The CDR3 DNA follows: TGTGCCAGCAGCCGTCCGGGGAGGGTTAATGAGCAGTTCTTC.

The chain is built from TRBV27 and TRBJ2-2, with TRBD1 identical over 8 bases. Germline V lookup: CDR1 MNHEY, CDR2 SMNVEV (reference sequence). This CDR3 contains 15 residues. With 8 bases clipped from V and 6 bases from J, the junction kept 11 bases outside the gene matches. The CDR3 sequence: CASGHVGQGPGELFF. The CDR3 coding sequence is TGTGCCAGCGGCCATGTTGGACAGGGACCCGGGGAGCTGTTTTTT.

The chain links TRBV11-2 to TRBJ1-5, with D perhaps TRBD1 (5 bases). The CDR3 runs 14 residues. Germline values: CDR1 SGHAT, CDR2 FQNNGV. Trimming stripped 5 bases from V and 7 bases from J, with 15 bases between. Here the CDR3 DNA reads TGTGCCAGCAGCCCTAGCGGGGCCTTACAGCCCCAGCATTTT. The encoded protein is CASSPSGALQPQHF.

This clone was counted a few times. The chain joins TRBV28 to TRBJ1-1; 8 nucleotides match TRBD1. This CDR3 has 12 amino acids. The germline V gene has CDR1 MDHEN and CDR2 SYDVKM. Germline trimming cut 8 bases from V and 5 bases from J; bases unmatched to any gene: 4. The chain's CDR3 is CASGQGLTEAFF. CDR3 DNA: TGTGCCAGCGGACAGGGTTTAACTGAAGCTTTCTTT.

The chain uses TRBV4-1 and TRBJ2-2; a possible D gene is TRBD2 (7 bases). The CDR3 spans 16 residues. The germline V and J ends were trimmed by 4 bases and 1 base, with 13 bases remaining between them. Germline-derived CDR1 and CDR2 are MGHRA and YSYEKL. The CDR3 reads CASSPRGGWNTGELFF. The DNA for the CDR3 is TGCGCCAGCAGCCCGCGCGGGGGCTGGAACACCGGGGAGCTGTTTTTT.

The rearrangement uses TRBV30 and TRBJ1-2; 8 positions agree with TRBD1. The V segment lost 2 bases and the J segment 6 bases; nucleotides outside the gene matches: 8. The CDR3 is 14 amino acids. Germline V gene data show CDR1 as GTSNPN and CDR2 as SVGIG (reference sequence). The CDR3 loop is CAWSRQGNSNGYTF. The CDR3 bases are TGTGCCTGGAGTCGACAGGGGAATTCAAATGGCTACACCTTC.

Here the CDR3 DNA reads TGTGCCAGCAGTTTCCTTGTAGATGGGGACGCCTACGAGCAGTACTTC. As protein: CASSFLVDGDAYEQYF. The chain uses TRBV27 and TRBJ2-7, with D possibly called TRBD1 or TRBD2 (5 bases each). This CDR3 has 16 residues. The V gene's germline CDR1 is MNHEY and CDR2 SMNVEV (reference sequence). V lost 3 bases, J lost 2 bases, and 17 bases lay in between.

This rearrangement joins TRBV9 to TRBJ2-3; TRBD2 might be the D (6 bases). V gave up 2 bases and J gave up 3 bases, with 19 bases separating them. CDR3 size: 17 residues. Germline CDR1 is SGDLS and CDR2 is YYNGEE. The CDR3 DNA reads as TGTGCCAGCAGCGTTGGAGGTAGCGGAGGGAGGACAGATACGCAGTATTTT. Protein product: CASSVGGSGGRTDTQYF.

The CDR3 DNA reads TGTGCCAGCAGCGAATCTAGCGGGGTCACAGATACGCAGTATTTT. Encoded protein: CASSESSGVTDTQYF. The chain uses TRBV11-3 and TRBJ2-3, with 9 bases matching TRBD2. The junction had 5 bases not matched to a gene; V was cut back by 5 bases and J by 2 bases. Germline-derived CDR1 and CDR2 are SGHNT and YENEEA. The CDR3 totals 15 residues.

This clone was picked up one time. The chain uses TRBV28 and TRBJ2-2, with D maybe TRBD1 (7 bases). Deletions cut 6 bases from V and 4 bases from J, with 15 bases between. This CDR3 region has 15 residues. Per germline, CDR1 MDHEN and CDR2 SYDVKM. The CDR3 region has the DNA TGTGCCAGCAGACCCCAGGGGGGAGGCACCGGGGAGCTGTTTTTT. Translated: CASRPQGGGTGELFF.

The J gene is TRBJ1-1, the V gene TRBV6-5, with 8 nucleotides matching TRBD1. CDR1 and CDR2 (germline): MNHEY, SVGAGI. V dropped 6 bases and J dropped 5; count of bases not matched to a gene: 8. This CDR3 spans 14 amino acids. The CDR3 nucleotides read TGTGCCAGCAGCCCCGGACAGGGTGGTACTGAAGCTTTCTTT. Translating gives CASSPGQGGTEAFF.

The CDR3 protein is CASSPRGSSYNEQFF. The CDR3 bases are TGTGCCAGCAGCCCCAGGGGAAGCTCCTACAATGAGCAGTTCTTC. The chain links TRBV6-6 to TRBJ2-1; a possible D gene is TRBD1 (6 bases). The CDR3 consists of 15 residues. The germline V gene has CDR1 MNHNY and CDR2 SVGAGI (reference sequence). V was pared by 6 bases and J by 0 bases, with 12 bases between.

The chain recombines TRBV4-1 with TRBJ2-3, with D perhaps matching TRBD1 or TRBD2 (5 bases each). This CDR3 is built from 14 residues. From germline, CDR1 is MGHRA and CDR2 YSYEKL. Trimming left V 4 bases short and J 2 bases short, with 10 bases between. The CDR3 loop is CASSLSGTTDTQYF. The CDR3, as DNA: TGCGCCAGCAGCCTATCCGGGACCACAGATACGCAGTATTTT.

This clone was detected only a few times. The rearrangement joins TRBV19 to TRBJ2-7, with 10 bases matching TRBD1. V lost 5 bases, J lost 3 bases, and 4 bases stayed unmatched. CDR3 length: 14 amino acids. Germline V gives CDR1 LNHDA, CDR2 SQIVND (reference sequence). DNA of the CDR3: TGTGCCAGTAGTCCAGGGACAGGGGACTACGAGCAGTACTTC. It yields the protein CASSPGTGDYEQYF.

The chain joins TRBV4-1 to TRBJ1-5; possible D gene TRBD1, 6 bases. Deletions cut 3 bases from V and 7 bases from J, with 16 bases between. The CDR3 runs to 15 residues. Germline-derived CDR1 and CDR2 are MGHRA and YSYEKL. The CDR3 spells CASSQEGRGRQPQHF. DNA of the CDR3: TGCGCCAGCAGCCAGGAGGGCAGGGGCAGGCAGCCCCAGCATTTT.

The CDR3 spells CASSYDGGPSDEQFF. CDR3 DNA: TGTGCCAGCAGTTACGACGGGGGGCCGTCGGATGAGCAGTTCTTC. The rearrangement uses TRBV6-7 and TRBJ2-1; the D gene is possibly TRBD2 (7 bases). TRBV6-7 is placed among ORFs of uncertain function. The length of the CDR3 is 15 residues. The V end was cut by 2 bases, the J end by 8 bases, with 16 bases between.

This chain connects TRBV27 to TRBJ2-1; weak D call: TRBD2 (6 bases). The CDR3 sequence is 16 residues long. The V and J ends lost 5 bases and 4 bases respectively, with 18 bases between them. Germline CDR1 is MNHEY and CDR2 is SMNVEV (reference sequence). This CDR3 is CASSIIGGWGYNEQFF. In DNA form, the CDR3 reads TGTGCCAGCAGTATTATAGGAGGGTGGGGGTACAATGAGCAGTTCTTC.

The chain links TRBV15 to TRBJ2-1; 8 bases align to TRBD2. CDR3 length equals 16 residues. Germline CDR1 and CDR2: LNHNV and YYDKDF (reference sequence). The V gene end was trimmed by 0 bases and the J gene end by 4 bases; junction bases not matched to a gene: 5. CDR3 DNA sequence: TGTGCCACCAGCAGAGATCGGGAGGGGACTTACAATGAGCAGTTCTTC. Protein product: CATSRDREGTYNEQFF.

The genes are TRBV6-1 and TRBJ2-1; 10 bases agree with TRBD2. The CDR3 is 15 amino acids. Germline CDR1 reads MNHNS; CDR2 reads SASEGT. V gave up 8 bases and J gave up 5 bases; unmatched junction bases: 9. CDR3 in amino acids: CASGLAGGSHNEQFF. CDR3 bases: TGTGCCAGCGGTTTAGCGGGAGGTTCCCACAATGAGCAGTTCTTC.

CDR3 sequence reads: CASSYSASDYNEQFF. The DNA for the CDR3 is TGTGCCAGCAGTTACTCGGCTAGCGACTACAATGAGCAGTTCTTC. The chain carries TRBV6-5 and TRBJ2-1, with a tentative D call TRBD2 (6 bases). This CDR3 spans 15 amino acids. Germline loops: CDR1 MNHEY, CDR2 SVGAGI. The V gene lost 0 bases and the J gene lost 3 bases, with 9 bases spanning the gap.

This chain links TRBV11-1 with TRBJ2-1, with no clear D. The CDR3 is 14 amino acids. Trimming cost V 5 bases and J 5 bases, with 13 bases left between them. Germline V lookup: CDR1 SGHAT, CDR2 FQDESV (reference sequence). The CDR3 coding sequence is TGTGCCAGCAGCCTCCGTCGAGGTCACAATGAGCAGTTCTTC. Translating gives CASSLRRGHNEQFF.

The rearrangement uses TRBV19 and TRBJ1-5; TRBD1 is a possible D gene (5 bases). The CDR3 is 13 residues long. V was trimmed by 8 bases and J by 0 bases, leaving 8 bases between them. Germline CDR1 is LNHDA and CDR2 is SQIVND (reference sequence). CDR3 in DNA: TGTGCCAGTCGGACATATAGCAATCAGCCCCAGCATTTT. Protein: CASRTYSNQPQHF.

The chain is built from TRBV10-3 and TRBJ1-2, with 9 bases lining up with TRBD1. The germline CDR1 and CDR2 sequences are ENHRY and SYGVKD. There are 15 residues in the CDR3. V was clipped by 4 bases and J by 1 base; unmatched bases: 4. The CDR3 DNA follows: TGTGCCATCAGTGGGGACAGGGAGAGTAACTATGGCTACACCTTC. The encoded protein is CAISGDRESNYGYTF.

The CDR3 here is CASSLVLRRWTYEQYF. For the CDR3, the DNA is TGTGCCAGCAGCTTGGTTTTGCGGAGGTGGACCTACGAGCAGTACTTC. The rearrangement joins TRBV7-3 to TRBJ2-7; possible D gene TRBD2, 5 bases. The CDR3 is made up of 16 amino acids. V was trimmed by 3 bases and J by 2 bases, leaving 17 bases between them. Germline values: CDR1 SGHTA, CDR2 FQGTGA.

This rearrangement joins TRBV5-1 to TRBJ2-3; unclear D gene. Germline V gene sequence: CDR1 SGHRS, CDR2 YFSETQ. The CDR3 extends over 14 amino acids. Trimming took off 2 bases at V and 0 bases at J, with 7 bases between the two ends. This CDR3 is CASSLDKSTDTQYF. As DNA, the CDR3 is TGCGCCAGCAGCTTAGATAAGAGCACAGATACGCAGTATTTT.

V and J are TRBV21-1 and TRBJ2-3; TRBD1 reflects the table's D call only, with no check against the DNA. TRBV21-1 counts as a pseudogene. The CDR3 loop spans 14 amino acids. The CDR3 loop reads CASSKGARTDTQYF. CDR3 in DNA: TGTGCCAGCAGCAAAGGGGCCCGCACAGATACGCAGTATTTT.